This T cell receptor (beta chain) appears in the sequencing data of a study of beta chain features in type 1 diabetes. General observations from the study: Moderate but significant shortening of TCRB CDR3s was recorded in all four CD4+ subsets from Type 1 diabetes patients.

This CDR3 spans 16 amino acids. Per germline, CDR1 SEHNR and CDR2 FQNEAQ (reference sequence). This clone is a singleton in its sample. Its antigen is unidentified. The junction departs from the called germline gene at one end, perhaps through a read error. The study reverse transcribed the entire isolated RNA, so it sequenced expressed TCRB transcripts. Generated by immunoSEQ multiplex PCR, the TCRdb table keeps only in-frame clones and is missing some. This sample has 330,000 or so clones; roughly 12% occur once, and the top ten carry 0.0085% to 0.012%. The sequenced material came from naive CD4+ T cells from blood. This TCR derives from a woman younger than 30 with type 1 diabetes. The V gene is TRBV7-9, the J gene TRBJ1-2, with D maybe TRBD1 (6 bases). The CDR3 DNA sequence: TGCGCCAGCAGCCAAGATACGGCAGGGGTGGACTATGGCTACACCTTC. Amino acid sequence: CASSQDTAGVDYGYTF.